The rows below give T cell receptor beta chains drawn from one sample of a study of blood T cell repertoires in COVID-19. The assay was immunoSEQ multiplex PCR, and TCRdb's table has in-frame clones only and misses some. The sample has approximately 170,000 clones; about nine tenths are singletons. Sequencing was performed on peripheral blood. The receptor set was obtained from a man in his 70s with acute or convalescent COVID-19. Both conserved end residues are part of each CDR3. D genes are given only for firm matches.

CDR3aa	v_gene	d_gene	j_gene
CASSSLFFTGAAFF	TRBV27	TRBD1	TRBJ1-1
CAISESGGGQPQHF	TRBV10-3	-	TRBJ1-5
CASKSGITGELFF	TRBV4-1	-	TRBJ2-2
CASSFRQGPMNTEAFF	TRBV27	-	TRBJ1-1
CASSLALTSGPVRDTQYF	TRBV5-4	TRBD2	TRBJ2-3
CASSPGSGNTIYF	TRBV11-2	-	TRBJ1-3
CASSLVSQSNQPQHF	TRBV5-5	-	TRBJ1-5
CASSYSKGRGNTIYF	TRBV6-2/TRBV6-3	-	TRBJ1-3
CASSPPRNGYTF	TRBV28	-	TRBJ1-2
CASSRGNGGELFF	TRBV6-5	-	TRBJ2-2